The clone carrying this T cell receptor (beta chain) appeared many times. Its antigen is unknown. Libraries of TCR beta came from quantitative 5'-RACE with molecular barcodes. TCRdb processed the 5' RACE reads anew with MiXCR; each CDR3 protein has one entry. This table has fewer than 200,000 distinct CDR3 sequences, around 19% appearing once. The sample comes from a study of CD8 T cells in ankylosing spondylitis. General study findings and limits: Previous work reported some of these motif variants in the synovial fluid and blood of reactive arthritis. It appeared that ankylosing spondylitis blood was characterized by a TCR beta motif of several highly homologous variants. Disease-linked clones displayed a CD8+ phenotype and appeared relatively rarely in peripheral blood.

Germline V gene lookup returns CDR1 ENHRY and CDR2 SYGVKD. The V end was cut by 8 bases, the J end by 9 bases, with 11 bases between. CDR3 size: 11 residues. This clonotype was sampled from a male donor with ankylosing spondylitis or in good health (not recorded which). V is TRBV10-3 and J is TRBJ2-1; D gene ambiguous. Input material: blood, either unsorted or a sorted T cell fraction (not recorded which). In nucleotides, the CDR3 is TGTGCCATCTCTGAGTATGGTGAGCAGTTCTTC. The encoded protein is CAISEYGEQFF.